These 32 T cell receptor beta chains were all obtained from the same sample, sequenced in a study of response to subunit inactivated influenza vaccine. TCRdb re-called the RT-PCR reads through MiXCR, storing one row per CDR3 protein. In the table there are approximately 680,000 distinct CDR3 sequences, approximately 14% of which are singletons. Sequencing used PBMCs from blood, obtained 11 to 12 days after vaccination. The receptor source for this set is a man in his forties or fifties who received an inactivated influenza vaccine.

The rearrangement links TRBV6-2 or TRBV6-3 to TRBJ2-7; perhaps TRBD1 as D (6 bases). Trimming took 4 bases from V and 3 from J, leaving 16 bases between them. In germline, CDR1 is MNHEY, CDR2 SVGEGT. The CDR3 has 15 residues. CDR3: CASSSRDTVDYEQYF. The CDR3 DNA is TGTGCCAGCAGTTCCCGGGACACGGTGGACTACGAGCAGTACTTC.

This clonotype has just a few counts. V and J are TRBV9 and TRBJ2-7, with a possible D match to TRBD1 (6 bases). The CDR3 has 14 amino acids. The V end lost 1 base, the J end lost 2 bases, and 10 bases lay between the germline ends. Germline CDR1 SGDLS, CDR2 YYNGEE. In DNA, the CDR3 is TGTGCCAGCAGCGTACGGGACAACACCTACGAGCAGTACTTC. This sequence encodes CASSVRDNTYEQYF.

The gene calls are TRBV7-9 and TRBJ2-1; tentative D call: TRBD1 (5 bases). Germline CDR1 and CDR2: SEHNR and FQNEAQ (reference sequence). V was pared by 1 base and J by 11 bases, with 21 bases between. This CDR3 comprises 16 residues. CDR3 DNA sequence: TGTGCCAGCAGCTTAGAAGCGTCGACCGGCTACAGGAAGCAGTTCTTC. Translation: CASSLEASTGYRKQFF.

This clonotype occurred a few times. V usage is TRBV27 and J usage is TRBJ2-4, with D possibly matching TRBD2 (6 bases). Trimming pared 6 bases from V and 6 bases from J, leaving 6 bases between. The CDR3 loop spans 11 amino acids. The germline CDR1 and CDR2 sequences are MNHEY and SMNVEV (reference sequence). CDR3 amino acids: CASREGNIQYF. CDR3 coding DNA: TGTGCCAGCAGGGAGGGAAACATTCAGTACTTC.

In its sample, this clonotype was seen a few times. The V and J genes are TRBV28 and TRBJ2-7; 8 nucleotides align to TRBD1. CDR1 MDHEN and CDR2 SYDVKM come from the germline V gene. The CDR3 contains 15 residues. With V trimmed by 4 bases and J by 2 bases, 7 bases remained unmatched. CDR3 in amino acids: CASSSRDRQAYEQYF. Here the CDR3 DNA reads TGTGCCAGCAGTTCCCGGGACAGGCAAGCCTACGAGCAGTACTTC.

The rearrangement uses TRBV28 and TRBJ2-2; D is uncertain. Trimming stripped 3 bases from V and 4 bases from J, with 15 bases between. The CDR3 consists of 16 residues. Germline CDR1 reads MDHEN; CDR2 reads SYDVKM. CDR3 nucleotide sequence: TGTGCCAGCAGTTTTGGGGTACAGATTACCACCGGGGAGCTGTTTTTT. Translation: CASSFGVQITTGELFF.

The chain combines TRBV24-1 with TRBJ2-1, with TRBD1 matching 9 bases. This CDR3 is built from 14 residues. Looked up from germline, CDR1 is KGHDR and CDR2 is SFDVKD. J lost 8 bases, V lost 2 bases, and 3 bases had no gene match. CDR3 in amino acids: CATSDWTGDYEQFF. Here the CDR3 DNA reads TGTGCCACCAGTGATTGGACAGGGGATTATGAGCAGTTCTTC.

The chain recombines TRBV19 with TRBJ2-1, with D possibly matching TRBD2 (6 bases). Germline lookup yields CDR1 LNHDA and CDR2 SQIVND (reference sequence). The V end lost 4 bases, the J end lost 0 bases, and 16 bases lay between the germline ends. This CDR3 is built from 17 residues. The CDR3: CASSRGLPGSSYNEQFF. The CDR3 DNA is TGTGCCAGTAGTAGGGGATTACCCGGGAGCTCCTACAATGAGCAGTTCTTC.

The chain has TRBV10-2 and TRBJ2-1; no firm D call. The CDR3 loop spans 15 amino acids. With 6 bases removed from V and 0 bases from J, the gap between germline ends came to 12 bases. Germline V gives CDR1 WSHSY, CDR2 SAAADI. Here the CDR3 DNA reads TGCGCCAGCAGATCGGACGGTAGCTCCTACAATGAGCAGTTCTTC. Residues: CASRSDGSSYNEQFF.

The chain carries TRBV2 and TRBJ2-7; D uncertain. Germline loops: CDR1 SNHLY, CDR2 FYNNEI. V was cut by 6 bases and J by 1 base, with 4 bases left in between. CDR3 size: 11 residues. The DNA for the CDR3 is TGTGCCAGCAGGCAGTCCTACGAGCAGTACTTC. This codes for CASRQSYEQYF. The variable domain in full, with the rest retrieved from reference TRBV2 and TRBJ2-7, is EPEVTQTPSHQVTQMGQEVILRCVPISNHLYFYWYRQILGQKVEFLVSFYNNEISEKSEIFDDQFSVERPDGSNFTLKIRSTKLEDSAMYFCASRQSYEQYFGPGTRLTVT.

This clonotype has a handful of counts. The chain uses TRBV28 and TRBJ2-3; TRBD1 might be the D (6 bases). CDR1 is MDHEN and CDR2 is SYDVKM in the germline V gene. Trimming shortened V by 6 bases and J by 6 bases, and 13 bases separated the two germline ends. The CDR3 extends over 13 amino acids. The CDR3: CASSKTGPDTQYF. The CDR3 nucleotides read TGTGCCAGCAGCAAAACAGGGCCCGATACGCAGTATTTT.

The CDR3 here is CASSLPLRRLYNEQFF. CDR3 DNA sequence: TGTGCCAGCAGCTTACCACTCCGGCGGCTTTACAATGAGCAGTTCTTC. This chain connects TRBV11-2 to TRBJ2-1; D ambiguous. The CDR3 contains 16 residues. V gave up 2 bases and J gave up 4 bases, with 15 bases separating them. CDR1 SGHAT and CDR2 FQNNGV come from the germline V gene.

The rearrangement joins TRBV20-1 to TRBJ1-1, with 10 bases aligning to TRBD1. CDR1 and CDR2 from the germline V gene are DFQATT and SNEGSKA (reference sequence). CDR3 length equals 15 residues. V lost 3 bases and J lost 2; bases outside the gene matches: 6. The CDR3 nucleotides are TGCAGTGCTAGTGGGACAGGGGCCCTTAACACTGAAGCTTTCTTT. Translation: CSASGTGALNTEAFF.

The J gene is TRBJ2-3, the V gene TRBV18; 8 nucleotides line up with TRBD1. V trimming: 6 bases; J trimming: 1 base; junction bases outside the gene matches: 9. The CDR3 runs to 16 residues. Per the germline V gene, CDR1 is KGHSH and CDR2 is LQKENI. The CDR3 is CASSFNTGGGTDTQYF. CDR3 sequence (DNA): TGTGCCAGCTCGTTCAACACAGGGGGAGGCACAGATACGCAGTATTTT.

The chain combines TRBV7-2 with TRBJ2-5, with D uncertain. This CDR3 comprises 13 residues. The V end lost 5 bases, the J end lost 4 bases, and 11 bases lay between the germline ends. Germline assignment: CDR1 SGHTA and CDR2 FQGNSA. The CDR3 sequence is CASSPRVLETQYF. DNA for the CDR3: TGTGCCAGCAGCCCCCGGGTCCTAGAGACCCAGTACTTC.

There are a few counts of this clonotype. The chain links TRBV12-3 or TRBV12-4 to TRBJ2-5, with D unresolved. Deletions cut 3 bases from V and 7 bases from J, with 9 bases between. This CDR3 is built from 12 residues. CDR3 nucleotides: TGTGCCAGCAGTTTTGGAACGCCGACCCAGTACTTC. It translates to CASSFGTPTQYF.

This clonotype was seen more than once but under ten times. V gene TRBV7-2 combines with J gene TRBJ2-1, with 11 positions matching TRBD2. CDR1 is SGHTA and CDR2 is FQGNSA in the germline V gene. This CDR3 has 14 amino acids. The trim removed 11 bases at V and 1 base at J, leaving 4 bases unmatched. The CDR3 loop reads CALAGGTSYNEQFF. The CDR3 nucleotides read TGTGCCCTAGCGGGAGGAACGTCCTACAATGAGCAGTTCTTC.

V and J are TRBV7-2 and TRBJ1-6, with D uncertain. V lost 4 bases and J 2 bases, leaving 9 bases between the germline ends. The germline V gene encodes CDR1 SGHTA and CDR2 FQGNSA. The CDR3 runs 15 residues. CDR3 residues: CASSSVLTYNSPLHF. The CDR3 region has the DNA TGTGCCAGCAGCTCCGTGTTGACCTATAATTCACCCCTCCACTTT.

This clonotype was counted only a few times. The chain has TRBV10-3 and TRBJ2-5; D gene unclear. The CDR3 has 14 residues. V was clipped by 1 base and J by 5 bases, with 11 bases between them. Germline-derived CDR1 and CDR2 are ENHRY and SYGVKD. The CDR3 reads CAISEFDARETQYF. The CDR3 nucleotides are TGTGCCATCAGTGAGTTTGACGCCCGGGAGACCCAGTACTTC.

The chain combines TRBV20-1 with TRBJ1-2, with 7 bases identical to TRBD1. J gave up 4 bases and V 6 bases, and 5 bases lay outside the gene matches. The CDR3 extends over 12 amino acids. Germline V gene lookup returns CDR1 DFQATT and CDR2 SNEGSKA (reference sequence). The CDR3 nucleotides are TGCAGTGCCGAGGGACAGAGCTATGGCTACACCTTC. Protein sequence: CSAEGQSYGYTF.

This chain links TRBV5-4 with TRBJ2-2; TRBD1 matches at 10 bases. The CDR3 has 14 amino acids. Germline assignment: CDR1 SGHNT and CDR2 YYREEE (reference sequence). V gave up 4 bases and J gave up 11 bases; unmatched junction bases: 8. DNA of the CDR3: TGTGCCAGCAGCATTGACAGGGGGCATCCCGAGCTGTTTTTT. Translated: CASSIDRGHPELFF.

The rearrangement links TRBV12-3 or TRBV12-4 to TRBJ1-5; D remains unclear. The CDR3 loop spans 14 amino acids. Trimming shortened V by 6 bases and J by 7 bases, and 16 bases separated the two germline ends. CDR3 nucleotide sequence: TGTGCCAGCAGCCAGATCTATCCGGGGCAGCCCCAGCATTTT. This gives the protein CASSQIYPGQPQHF.

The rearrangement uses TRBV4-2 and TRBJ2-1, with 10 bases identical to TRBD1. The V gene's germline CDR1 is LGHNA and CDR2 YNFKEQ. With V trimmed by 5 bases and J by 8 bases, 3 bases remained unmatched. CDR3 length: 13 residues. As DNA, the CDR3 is TGTGCCAGCAGCGGACAGGGGGAAGATGAGCAGTTCTTC. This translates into CASSGQGEDEQFF.

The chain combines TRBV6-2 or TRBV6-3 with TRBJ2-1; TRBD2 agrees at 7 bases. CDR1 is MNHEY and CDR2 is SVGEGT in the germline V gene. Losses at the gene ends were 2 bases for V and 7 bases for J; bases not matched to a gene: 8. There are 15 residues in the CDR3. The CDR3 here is CASSYHTPGGNEQFF. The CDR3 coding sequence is TGTGCCAGCAGTTACCATACCCCCGGGGGGAATGAGCAGTTCTTC.

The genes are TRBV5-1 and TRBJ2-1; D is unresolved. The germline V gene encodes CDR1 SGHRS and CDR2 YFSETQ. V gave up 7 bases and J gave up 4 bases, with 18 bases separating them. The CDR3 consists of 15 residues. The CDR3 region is CASHVSWTTYNEQFF. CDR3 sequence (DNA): TGCGCCAGCCACGTGTCGTGGACGACATACAATGAGCAGTTCTTC.

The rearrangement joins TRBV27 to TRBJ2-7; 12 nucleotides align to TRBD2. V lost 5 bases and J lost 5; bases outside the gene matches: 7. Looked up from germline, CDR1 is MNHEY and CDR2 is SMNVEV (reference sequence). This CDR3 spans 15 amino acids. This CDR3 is CASSPLTSGSHEQYF. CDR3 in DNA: TGTGCCAGCAGTCCCTTGACTAGCGGGAGCCACGAGCAGTACTTC.

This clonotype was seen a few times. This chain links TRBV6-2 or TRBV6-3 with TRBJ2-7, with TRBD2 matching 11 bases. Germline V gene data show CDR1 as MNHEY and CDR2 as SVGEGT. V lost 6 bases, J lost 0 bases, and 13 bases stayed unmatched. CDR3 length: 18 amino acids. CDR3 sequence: CASRILAGTSGSSYEQYF. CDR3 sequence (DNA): TGTGCCAGCAGAATCCTCGCCGGGACTAGCGGTAGCTCCTACGAGCAGTACTTC.

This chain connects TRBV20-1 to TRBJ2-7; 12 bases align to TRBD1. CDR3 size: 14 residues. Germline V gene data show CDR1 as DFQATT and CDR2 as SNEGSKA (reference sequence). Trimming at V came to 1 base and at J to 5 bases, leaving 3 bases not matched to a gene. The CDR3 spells CSARVRDRGHEQYF. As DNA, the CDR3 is TGCAGTGCTAGAGTCCGGGACAGGGGGCACGAGCAGTACTTC.

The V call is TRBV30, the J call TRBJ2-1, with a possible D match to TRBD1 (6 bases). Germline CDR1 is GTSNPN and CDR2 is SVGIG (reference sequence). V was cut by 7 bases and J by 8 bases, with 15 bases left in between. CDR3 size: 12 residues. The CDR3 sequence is CAYLRRGHEQFF. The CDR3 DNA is TGTGCCTACCTCCGCAGGGGACATGAGCAGTTCTTC.

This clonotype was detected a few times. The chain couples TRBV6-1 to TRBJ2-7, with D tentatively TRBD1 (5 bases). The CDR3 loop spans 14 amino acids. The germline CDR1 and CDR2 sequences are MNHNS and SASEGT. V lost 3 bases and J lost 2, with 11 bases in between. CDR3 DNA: TGTGCCAGCAGTGATCCCAGGGTAGCCTACGAGCAGTACTTC. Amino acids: CASSDPRVAYEQYF.

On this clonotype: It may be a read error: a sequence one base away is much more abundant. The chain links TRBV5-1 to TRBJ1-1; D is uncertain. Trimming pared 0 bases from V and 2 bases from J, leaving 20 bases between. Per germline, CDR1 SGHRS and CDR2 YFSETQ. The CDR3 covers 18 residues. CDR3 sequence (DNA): TGCGCCAGCAGCTTGGGACTCGGATCTTACGGCGACAACACTGAAGCTTTCTTT. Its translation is CASSLGLGSYGDNTEAFF.

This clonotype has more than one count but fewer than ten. CDR3 DNA: TGCAGTGCGATCGGACCCAGGGAGGGCACAGATACGCAGTATTTT. Protein: CSAIGPREGTDTQYF. V gene TRBV20-1 combines with J gene TRBJ2-3, with D possibly matching TRBD2 (6 bases). Germline V gene lookup returns CDR1 DFQATT and CDR2 SNEGSKA (reference sequence). V shed 6 bases and J shed 1 base, with 17 bases lying between them. The CDR3 consists of 15 residues.